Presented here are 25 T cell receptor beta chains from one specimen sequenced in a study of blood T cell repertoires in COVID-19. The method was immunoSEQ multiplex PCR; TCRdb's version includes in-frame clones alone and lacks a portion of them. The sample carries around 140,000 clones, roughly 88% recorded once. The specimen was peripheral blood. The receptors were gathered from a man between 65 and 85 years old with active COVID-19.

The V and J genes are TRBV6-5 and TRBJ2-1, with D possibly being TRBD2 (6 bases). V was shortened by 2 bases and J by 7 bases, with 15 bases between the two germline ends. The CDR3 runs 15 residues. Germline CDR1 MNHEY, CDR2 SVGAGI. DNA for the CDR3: TGTGCCAGCAGTTACGGGTGGGAGGCCGGAAATGAGCAGTTCTTC. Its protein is CASSYGWEAGNEQFF.

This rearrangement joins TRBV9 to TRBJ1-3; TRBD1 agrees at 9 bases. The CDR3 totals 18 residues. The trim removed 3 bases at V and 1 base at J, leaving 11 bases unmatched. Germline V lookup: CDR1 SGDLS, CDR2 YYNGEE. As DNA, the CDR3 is TGTGCCAGCAGCGCCCTCGGGGACAGGGCGTATTCTGGAAACACCATATATTTT. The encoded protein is CASSALGDRAYSGNTIYF.

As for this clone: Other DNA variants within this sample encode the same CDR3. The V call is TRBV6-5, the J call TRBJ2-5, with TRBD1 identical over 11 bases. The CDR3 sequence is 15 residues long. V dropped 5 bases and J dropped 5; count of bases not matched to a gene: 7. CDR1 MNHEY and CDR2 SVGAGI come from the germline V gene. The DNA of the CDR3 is TGTGCCAGCAGTCTCGGACAGGGGGCGCGGGAGACCCAGTACTTC. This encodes CASSLGQGARETQYF.

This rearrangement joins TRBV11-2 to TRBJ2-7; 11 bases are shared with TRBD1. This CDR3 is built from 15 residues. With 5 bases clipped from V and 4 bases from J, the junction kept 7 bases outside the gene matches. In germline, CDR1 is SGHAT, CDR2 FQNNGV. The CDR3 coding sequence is TGTGCCAGCAGCCCCGCGGACAGGGGGCCGTACGAGCAGTACTTC. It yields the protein CASSPADRGPYEQYF.

The CDR3: CASSSSGTGPNTEAFF. CDR3 bases: TGTGCCAGCAGTTCCTCCGGGACAGGGCCGAACACTGAAGCTTTCTTT. This rearrangement joins TRBV6-6 to TRBJ1-1; 9 bases fit TRBD1. Germline lookup yields CDR1 MNHNY and CDR2 SVGAGI (reference sequence). Trimming took 4 bases from V and 1 from J; bases not matched to a gene: 7. CDR3 length: 16 amino acids.

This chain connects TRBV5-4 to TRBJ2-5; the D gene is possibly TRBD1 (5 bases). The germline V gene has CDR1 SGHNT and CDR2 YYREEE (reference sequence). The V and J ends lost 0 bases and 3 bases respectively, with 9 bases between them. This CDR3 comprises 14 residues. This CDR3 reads CASSLEGREETQYF. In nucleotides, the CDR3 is TGTGCCAGCAGCTTGGAAGGCAGGGAAGAGACCCAGTACTTC.

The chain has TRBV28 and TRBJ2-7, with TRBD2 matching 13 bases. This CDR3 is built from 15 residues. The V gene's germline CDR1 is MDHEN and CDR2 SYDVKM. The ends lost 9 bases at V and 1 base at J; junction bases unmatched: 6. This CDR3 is CASGLAGEGSYEQYF. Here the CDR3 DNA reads TGTGCCAGTGGACTAGCGGGAGAAGGGTCCTACGAGCAGTACTTC. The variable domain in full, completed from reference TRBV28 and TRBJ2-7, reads DVKVTQSSRYLVKRTGEKVFLECVQDMDHENMFWYRQDPGLGLRLIYFSYDVKMKEKGDIPEGYSVSREKKERFSLILESASTNQTSMYLCASGLAGEGSYEQYFGPGTRLTVT.

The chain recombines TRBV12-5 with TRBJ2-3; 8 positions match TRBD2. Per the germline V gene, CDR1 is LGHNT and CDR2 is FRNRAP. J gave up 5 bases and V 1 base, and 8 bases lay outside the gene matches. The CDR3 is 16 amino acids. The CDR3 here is CASGLGQAGAGDTQYF. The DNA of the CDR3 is TGTGCTAGTGGTTTGGGCCAAGCGGGAGCCGGAGATACGCAGTATTTT.

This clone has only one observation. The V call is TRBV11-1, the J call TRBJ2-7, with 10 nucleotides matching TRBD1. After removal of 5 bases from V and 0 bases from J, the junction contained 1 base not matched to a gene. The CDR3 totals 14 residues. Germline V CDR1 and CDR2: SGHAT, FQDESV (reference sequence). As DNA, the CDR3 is TGTGCCAGCAGCCGGGACAGGGGCTCCTACGAGCAGTACTTC. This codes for CASSRDRGSYEQYF.

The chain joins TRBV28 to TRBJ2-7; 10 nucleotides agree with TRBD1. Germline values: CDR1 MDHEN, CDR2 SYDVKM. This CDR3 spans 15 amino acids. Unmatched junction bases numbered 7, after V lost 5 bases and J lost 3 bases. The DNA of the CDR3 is TGTGCCAGCAGTCCTAGGACAGGGGGAAACTACGAGCAGTACTTC. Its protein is CASSPRTGGNYEQYF.

In DNA, the CDR3 is TGTGCCAGCAGCTTTGGACAGGGCATGAATGAGCAGTTCTTC. It translates to CASSFGQGMNEQFF. J is TRBJ2-1 and V is TRBV5-4; TRBD1 aligns across 8 bases. Germline V CDR1 and CDR2: SGHNT, YYREEE (reference sequence). The CDR3 length is 14 residues. The J segment lost 7 bases and the V segment lost 2 bases, leaving 5 bases of the junction unmatched.

The CDR3 sequence: CASSVPLGGSTDTQYF. CDR3 in DNA: TGTGCCAGCAGCGTGCCCCTCGGCGGGAGCACAGATACGCAGTATTTT. This chain uses TRBV9 with TRBJ2-3; tentative D call: TRBD2 (5 bases). The CDR3 consists of 16 residues. Trimming removed 2 bases at V and 0 bases at J, with 13 bases between. CDR1 is SGDLS, CDR2 YYNGEE, per germline.

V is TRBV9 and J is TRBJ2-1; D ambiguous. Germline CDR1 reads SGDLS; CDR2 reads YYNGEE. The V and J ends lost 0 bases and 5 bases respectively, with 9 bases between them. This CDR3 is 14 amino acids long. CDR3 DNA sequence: TGTGCCAGCAGCGTAGGGCGGATTGACAATGAGCAGTTCTTC. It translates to CASSVGRIDNEQFF.

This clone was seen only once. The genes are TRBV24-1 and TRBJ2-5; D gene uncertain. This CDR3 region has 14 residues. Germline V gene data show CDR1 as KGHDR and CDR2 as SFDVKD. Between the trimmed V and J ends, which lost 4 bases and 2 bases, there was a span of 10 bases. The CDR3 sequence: CATSESTAQETQYF. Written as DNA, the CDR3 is TGTGCCACCAGTGAGTCGACTGCACAAGAGACCCAGTACTTC.

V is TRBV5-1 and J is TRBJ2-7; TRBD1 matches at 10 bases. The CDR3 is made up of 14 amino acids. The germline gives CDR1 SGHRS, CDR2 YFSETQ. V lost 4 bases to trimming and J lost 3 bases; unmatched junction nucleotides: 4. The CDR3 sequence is CASSETGGSYEQYF. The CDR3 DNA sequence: TGCGCCAGCAGCGAGACAGGGGGCAGCTACGAGCAGTACTTC.

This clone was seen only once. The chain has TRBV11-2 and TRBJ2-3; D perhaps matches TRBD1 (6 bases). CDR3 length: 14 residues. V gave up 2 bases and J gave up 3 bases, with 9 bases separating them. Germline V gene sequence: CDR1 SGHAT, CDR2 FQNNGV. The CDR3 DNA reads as TGTGCCAGCAGCTTAAACAGGGTGACAGATACGCAGTATTTT. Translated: CASSLNRVTDTQYF.

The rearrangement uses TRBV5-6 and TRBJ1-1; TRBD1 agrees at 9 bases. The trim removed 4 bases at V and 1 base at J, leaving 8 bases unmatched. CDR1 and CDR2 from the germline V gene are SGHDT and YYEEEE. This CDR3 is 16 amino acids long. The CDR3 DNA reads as TGTGCCAGCAGCCCTCCGGGACAGGGCGGGAACACTGAAGCTTTCTTT. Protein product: CASSPPGQGGNTEAFF.

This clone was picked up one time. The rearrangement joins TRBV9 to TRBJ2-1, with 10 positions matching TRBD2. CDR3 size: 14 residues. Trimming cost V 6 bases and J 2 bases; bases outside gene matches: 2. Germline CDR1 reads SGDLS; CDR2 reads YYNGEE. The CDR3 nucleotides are TGTGCCAGCACGGGGACTAGCGCCTACAATGAGCAGTTCTTC. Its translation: CASTGTSAYNEQFF.

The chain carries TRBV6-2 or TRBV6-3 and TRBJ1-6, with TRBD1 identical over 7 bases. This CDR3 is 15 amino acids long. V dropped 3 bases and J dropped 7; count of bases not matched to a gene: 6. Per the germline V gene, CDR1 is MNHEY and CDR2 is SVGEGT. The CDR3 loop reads CASSYPGTVNSPLHF. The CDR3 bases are TGTGCCAGCAGTTATCCCGGGACAGTGAATTCACCCCTCCACTTT.

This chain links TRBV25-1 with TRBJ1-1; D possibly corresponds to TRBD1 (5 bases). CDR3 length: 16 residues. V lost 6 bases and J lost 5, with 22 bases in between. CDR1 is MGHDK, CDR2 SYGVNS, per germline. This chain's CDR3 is CASRPRGPLRGTEAFF. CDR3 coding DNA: TGTGCCAGCAGACCCCGGGGCCCGCTTCGGGGGACTGAAGCTTTCTTT.

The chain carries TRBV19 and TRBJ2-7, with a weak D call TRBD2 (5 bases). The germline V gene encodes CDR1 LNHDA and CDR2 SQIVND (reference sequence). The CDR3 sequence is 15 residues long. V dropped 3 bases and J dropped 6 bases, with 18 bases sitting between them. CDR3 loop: CASSITLEAPLEQYF. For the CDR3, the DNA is TGTGCCAGTAGTATCACTCTGGAGGCCCCCCTCGAGCAGTACTTC. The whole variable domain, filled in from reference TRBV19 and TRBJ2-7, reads DGGITQSPKYLFRKEGQNVTLSCEQNLNHDAMYWYRQDPGQGLRLIYYSQIVNDFQKGDIAEGYSVSREKKESFPLTVTSAQKNPTAFYLCASSITLEAPLEQYFGPGTRLTVT.

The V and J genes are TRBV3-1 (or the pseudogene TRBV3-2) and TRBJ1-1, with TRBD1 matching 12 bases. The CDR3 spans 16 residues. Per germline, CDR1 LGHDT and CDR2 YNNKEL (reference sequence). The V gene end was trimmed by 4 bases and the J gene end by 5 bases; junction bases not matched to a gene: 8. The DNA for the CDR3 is TGTGCCAGCAGCCCCGGGACAGGGGGCGTGAGAACTGAAGCTTTCTTT. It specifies CASSPGTGGVRTEAFF.

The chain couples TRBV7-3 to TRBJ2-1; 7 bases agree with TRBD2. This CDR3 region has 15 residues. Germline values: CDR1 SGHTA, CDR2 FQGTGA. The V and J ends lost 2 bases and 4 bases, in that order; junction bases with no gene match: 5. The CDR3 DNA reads TGTGCCAGCAGCTTAGGGCTAGCGGAGTACAATGAGCAGTTCTTC. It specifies CASSLGLAEYNEQFF.

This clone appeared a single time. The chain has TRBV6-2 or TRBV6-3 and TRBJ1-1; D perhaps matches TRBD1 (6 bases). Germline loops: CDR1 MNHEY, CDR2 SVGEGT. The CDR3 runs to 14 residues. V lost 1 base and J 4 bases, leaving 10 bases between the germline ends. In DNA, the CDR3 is TGTGCCAGCAGTTACTTCGTGGGGGCCACTGAAGCTTTCTTT. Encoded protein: CASSYFVGATEAFF.

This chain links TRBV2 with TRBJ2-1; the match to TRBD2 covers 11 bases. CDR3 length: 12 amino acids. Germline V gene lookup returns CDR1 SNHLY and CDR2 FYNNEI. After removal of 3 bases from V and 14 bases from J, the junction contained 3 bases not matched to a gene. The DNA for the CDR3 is TGTGCCAGCAGTGAGGGGGGACTAGCGGAGTTCTTC. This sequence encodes CASSEGGLAEFF.